This T cell receptor (beta chain) derives from a study of TIL therapy for anti-PD-1-resistant metastatic lung cancer. Time point: pre-treatment sample, taken before nivolumab and TIL therapy. This CDR3 is built from 15 residues. The V and J ends lost 4 bases and 6 bases respectively, with 19 bases between them. Germline V lookup: CDR1 SNHLY, CDR2 FYNNEI. The libraries were made with immunoSEQ v3. Produced via immunoSEQ multiplex PCR; TCRdb's table is partial and in-frame only. The sample carries just over 45,000 clones, roughly 85% recorded once. V is TRBV2 and J is TRBJ2-7; a possible D gene is TRBD2 (6 bases). The sequence was obtained from a man between 65 and 85 years old with non-small cell lung cancer. The sample here was blood, taken at baseline. This chain's CDR3 is CASSVGRAGGSEQYF. CDR3 nucleotide sequence: TGTGCCAGCAGTGTAGGAAGGGCAGGAGGGAGCGAGCAGTACTTC.